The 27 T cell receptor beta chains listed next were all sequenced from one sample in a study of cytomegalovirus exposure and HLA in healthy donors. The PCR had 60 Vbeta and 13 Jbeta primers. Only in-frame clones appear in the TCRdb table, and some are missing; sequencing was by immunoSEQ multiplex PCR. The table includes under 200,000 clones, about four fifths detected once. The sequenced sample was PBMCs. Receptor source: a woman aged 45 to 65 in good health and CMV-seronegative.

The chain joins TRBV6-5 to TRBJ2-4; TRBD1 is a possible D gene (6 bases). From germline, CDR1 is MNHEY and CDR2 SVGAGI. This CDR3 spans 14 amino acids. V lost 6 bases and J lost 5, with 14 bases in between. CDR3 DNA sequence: TGTGCCAGCAGGGGGCTTACAGGGCAAAACATTCAGTACTTC. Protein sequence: CASRGLTGQNIQYF.

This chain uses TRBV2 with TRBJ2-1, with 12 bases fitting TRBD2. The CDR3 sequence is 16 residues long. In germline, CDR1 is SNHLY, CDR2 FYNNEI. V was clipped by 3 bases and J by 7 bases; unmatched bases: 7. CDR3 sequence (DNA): TGTGCCAGCAGTGACCGCGCTAGCGGGAGGGTTAATGAGCAGTTCTTC. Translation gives CASSDRASGRVNEQFF.

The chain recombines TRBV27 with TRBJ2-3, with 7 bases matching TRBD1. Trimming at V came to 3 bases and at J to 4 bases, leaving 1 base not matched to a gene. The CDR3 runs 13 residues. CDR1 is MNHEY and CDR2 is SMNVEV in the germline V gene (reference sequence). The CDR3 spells CASSFDRADTQYF. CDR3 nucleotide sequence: TGTGCCAGCAGTTTCGACAGGGCAGATACGCAGTATTTT.

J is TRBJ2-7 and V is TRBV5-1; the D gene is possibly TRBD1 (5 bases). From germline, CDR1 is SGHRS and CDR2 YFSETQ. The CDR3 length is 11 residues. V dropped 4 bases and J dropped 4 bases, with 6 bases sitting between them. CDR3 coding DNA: TGCGCCAGCAGCGGGGCTTACGAGCAGTACTTC. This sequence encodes CASSGAYEQYF.

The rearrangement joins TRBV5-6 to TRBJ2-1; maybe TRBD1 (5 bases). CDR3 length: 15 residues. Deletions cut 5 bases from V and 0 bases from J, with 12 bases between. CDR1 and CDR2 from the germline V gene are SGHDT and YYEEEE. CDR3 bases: TGTGCCAGCAGAAGGGGTGGGGCCTCCTACAATGAGCAGTTCTTC. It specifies CASRRGGASYNEQFF. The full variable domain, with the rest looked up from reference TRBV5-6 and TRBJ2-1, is DAGVTQSPTHLIKTRGQQVTLRCSPKSGHDTVSWYQQALGQGPQFIFQYYEEEERQRGNFPDRFSGHQFPNYSSELNVNALLLGDSALYLCASRRGGASYNEQFFGPGTRLTVL.

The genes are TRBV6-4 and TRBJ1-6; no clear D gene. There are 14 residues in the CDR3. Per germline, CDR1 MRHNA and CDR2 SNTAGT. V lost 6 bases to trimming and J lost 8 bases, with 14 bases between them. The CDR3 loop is CASSLTYSDSPLHF. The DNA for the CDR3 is TGTGCCAGCAGCTTGACTTATTCGGATTCACCCCTCCACTTT.

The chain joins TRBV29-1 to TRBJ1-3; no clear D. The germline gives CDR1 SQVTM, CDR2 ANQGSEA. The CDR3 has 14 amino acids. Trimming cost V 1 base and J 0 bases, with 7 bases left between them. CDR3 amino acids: CSVEGGHSGNTIYF. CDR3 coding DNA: TGCAGCGTTGAAGGTGGGCACTCTGGAAACACCATATATTTT.

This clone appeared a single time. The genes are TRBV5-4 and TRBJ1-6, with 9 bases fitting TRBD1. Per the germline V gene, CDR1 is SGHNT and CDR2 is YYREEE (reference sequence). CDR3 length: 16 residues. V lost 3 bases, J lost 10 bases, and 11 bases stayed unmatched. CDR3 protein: CASSSAPGQGSSPLHF. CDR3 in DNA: TGTGCCAGCAGCTCCGCACCGGGACAGGGTAGCTCACCCCTCCACTTT.

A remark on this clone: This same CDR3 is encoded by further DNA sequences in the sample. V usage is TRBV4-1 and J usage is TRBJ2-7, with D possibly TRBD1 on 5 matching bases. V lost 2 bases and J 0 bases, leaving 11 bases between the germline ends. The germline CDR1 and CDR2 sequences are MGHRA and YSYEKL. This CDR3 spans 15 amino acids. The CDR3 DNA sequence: TGCGCCAGCAGCCAAAGGGCAGGGCTCTCCTACGAGCAGTACTTC. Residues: CASSQRAGLSYEQYF.

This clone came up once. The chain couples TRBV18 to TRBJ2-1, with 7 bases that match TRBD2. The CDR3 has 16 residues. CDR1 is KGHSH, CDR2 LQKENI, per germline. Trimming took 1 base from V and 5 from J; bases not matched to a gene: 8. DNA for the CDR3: TGTGCCAGCTCACCACTCGGGCGGGAGAGGAACAATGAGCAGTTCTTC. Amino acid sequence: CASSPLGRERNNEQFF.

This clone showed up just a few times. DNA of the CDR3: TGTGCCAGCAGTTTGGTACAGGGACCCTCCGCCTATGGCTACACCTTC. Residues: CASSLVQGPSAYGYTF. The V and J genes are TRBV27 and TRBJ1-2; D possibly corresponds to TRBD1 (6 bases). Germline CDR1 is MNHEY and CDR2 is SMNVEV (reference sequence). The CDR3 is 16 residues long. The V gene lost 3 bases and the J gene lost 4 bases, with 18 bases spanning the gap.

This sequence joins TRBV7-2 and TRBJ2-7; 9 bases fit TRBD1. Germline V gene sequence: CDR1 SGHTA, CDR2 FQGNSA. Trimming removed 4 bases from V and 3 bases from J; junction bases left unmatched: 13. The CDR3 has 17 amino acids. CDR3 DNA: TGTGCCAGCAGCTCCCCTCGGGACAGGGAGTTTAACTACGAGCAGTACTTC. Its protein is CASSSPRDREFNYEQYF. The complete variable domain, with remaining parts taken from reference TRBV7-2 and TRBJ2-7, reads GAGVSQSPSNKVTEKGKDVELRCDPISGHTALYWYRQSLGQGLEFLIYFQGNSAPDKSGLPSDRFSAERTGGSVSTLTIQRTQQEDSAVYLCASSSPRDREFNYEQYFGPGTRLTVT.

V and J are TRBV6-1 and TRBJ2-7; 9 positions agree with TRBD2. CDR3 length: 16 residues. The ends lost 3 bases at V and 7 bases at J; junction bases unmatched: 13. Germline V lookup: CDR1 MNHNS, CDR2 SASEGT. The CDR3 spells CASSDRAGGGFGEQYF. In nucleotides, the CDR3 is TGTGCCAGCAGTGACCGAGCGGGGGGCGGATTTGGAGAGCAGTACTTC.

CDR3 nucleotides: TGTGCCAGCAACATACAGGGCTTCTATAATGAAAAACTGTTTTTT. Residues: CASNIQGFYNEKLFF. The rearrangement joins TRBV2 to TRBJ1-4; tentative D call: TRBD1 (6 bases). Germline CDR1 SNHLY, CDR2 FYNNEI. This CDR3 spans 15 amino acids. V dropped 7 bases and J dropped 4 bases, with 16 bases sitting between them.

The CDR3 coding sequence is TGCGCCAGCAGCCAAGATCTGATTGGAGGAGTGAACACTGAAGCTTTCTTT. Translated, it gives CASSQDLIGGVNTEAFF. This chain connects TRBV4-1 to TRBJ1-1; no clear D. This CDR3 comprises 17 residues. Trimming pared 0 bases from V and 0 bases from J, leaving 14 bases between. Germline V gene lookup returns CDR1 MGHRA and CDR2 YSYEKL.

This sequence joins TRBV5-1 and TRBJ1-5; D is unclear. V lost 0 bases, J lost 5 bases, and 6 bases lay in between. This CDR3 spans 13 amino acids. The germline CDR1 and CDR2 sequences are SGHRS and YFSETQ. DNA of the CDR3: TGCGCCAGCAGCTTGGGCGGGGATCAGCCCCAGCATTTT. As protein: CASSLGGDQPQHF.

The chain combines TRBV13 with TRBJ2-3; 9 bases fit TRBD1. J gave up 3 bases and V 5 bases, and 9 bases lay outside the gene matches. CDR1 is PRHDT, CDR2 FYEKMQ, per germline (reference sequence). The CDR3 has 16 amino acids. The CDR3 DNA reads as TGTGCCAGCAGCGCCCGACGGACAGGGGTAACAGATACGCAGTATTTT. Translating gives CASSARRTGVTDTQYF. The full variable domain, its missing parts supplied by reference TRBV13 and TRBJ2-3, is AAGVIQSPRHLIKEKRETATLKCYPIPRHDTVYWYQQGPGQDPQFLISFYEKMQSDKGSIPDRFSAQQFSDYHSELNMSSLELGDSALYFCASSARRTGVTDTQYFGPGTRLTVL.

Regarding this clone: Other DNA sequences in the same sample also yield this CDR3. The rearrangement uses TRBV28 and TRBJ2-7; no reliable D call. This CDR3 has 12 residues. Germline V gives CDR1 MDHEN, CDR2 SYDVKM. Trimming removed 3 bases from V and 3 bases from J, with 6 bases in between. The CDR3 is CASSLTGYEQYF. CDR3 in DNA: TGTGCCAGCAGTTTGACTGGCTACGAGCAGTACTTC.

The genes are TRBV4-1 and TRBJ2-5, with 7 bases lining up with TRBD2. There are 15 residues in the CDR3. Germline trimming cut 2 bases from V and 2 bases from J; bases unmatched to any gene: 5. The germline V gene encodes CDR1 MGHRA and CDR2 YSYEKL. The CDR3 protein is CASSQHSSGQETQYF. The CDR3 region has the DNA TGCGCCAGCAGCCAACACTCTAGCGGACAAGAGACCCAGTACTTC.

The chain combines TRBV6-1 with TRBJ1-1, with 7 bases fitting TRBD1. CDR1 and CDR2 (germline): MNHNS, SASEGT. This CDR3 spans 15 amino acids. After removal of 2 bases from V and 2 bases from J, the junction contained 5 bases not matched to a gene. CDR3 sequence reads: CASSETGTANTEAFF. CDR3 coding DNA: TGTGCCAGCAGTGAAACCGGGACAGCAAACACTGAAGCTTTCTTT.

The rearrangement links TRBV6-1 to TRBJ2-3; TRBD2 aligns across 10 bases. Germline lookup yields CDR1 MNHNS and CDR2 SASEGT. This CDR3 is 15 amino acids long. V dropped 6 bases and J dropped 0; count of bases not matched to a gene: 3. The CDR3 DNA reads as TGTGCCAGCAGACTAGCGGGACTTAGCACAGATACGCAGTATTTT. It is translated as CASRLAGLSTDTQYF.

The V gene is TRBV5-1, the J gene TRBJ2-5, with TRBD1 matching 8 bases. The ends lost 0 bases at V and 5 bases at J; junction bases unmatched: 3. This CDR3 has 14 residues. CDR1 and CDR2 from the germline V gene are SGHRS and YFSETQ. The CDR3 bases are TGCGCCAGCAGCTTGGCGACAGGGGTCGAGACCCAGTACTTC. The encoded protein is CASSLATGVETQYF. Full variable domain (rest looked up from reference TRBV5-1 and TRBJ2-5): KAGVTQTPRYLIKTRGQQVTLSCSPISGHRSVSWYQQTPGQGLQFLFEYFSETQRNKGNFPGRFSGRQFSNSRSEMNVSTLELGDSALYLCASSLATGVETQYFGPGTRLLVL.

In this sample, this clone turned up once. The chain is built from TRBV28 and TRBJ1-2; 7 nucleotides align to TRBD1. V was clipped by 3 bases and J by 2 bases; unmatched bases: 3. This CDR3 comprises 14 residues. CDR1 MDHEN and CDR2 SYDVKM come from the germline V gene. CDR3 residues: CASSFTGENYGYTF. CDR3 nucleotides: TGTGCCAGCAGTTTCACAGGGGAGAACTATGGCTACACCTTC.

CDR3 DNA sequence: TGTGCCAGCAGCTTACTCCCAGGGCCCCAAGAGACCCAGTACTTC. Protein: CASSLLPGPQETQYF. The V and J genes are TRBV11-2 and TRBJ2-5, with D possibly being TRBD1 (5 bases). CDR3 size: 15 residues. Germline V gene sequence: CDR1 SGHAT, CDR2 FQNNGV. V gave up 2 bases and J gave up 1 base, with 11 bases separating them.

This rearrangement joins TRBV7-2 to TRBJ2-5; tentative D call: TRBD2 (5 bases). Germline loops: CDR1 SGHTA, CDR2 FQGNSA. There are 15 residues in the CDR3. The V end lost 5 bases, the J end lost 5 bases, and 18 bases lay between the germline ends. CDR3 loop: CASSLPRGEAETQYF. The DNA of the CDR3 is TGTGCCAGCAGCCTCCCTCGGGGTGAAGCTGAGACCCAGTACTTC.

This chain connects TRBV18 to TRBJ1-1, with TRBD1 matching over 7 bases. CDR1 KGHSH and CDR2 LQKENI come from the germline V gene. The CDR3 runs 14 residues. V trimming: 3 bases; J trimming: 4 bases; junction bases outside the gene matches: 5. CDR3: CASSPRQGVTEAFF. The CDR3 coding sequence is TGTGCCAGCTCACCTCGGCAGGGGGTCACTGAAGCTTTCTTT.

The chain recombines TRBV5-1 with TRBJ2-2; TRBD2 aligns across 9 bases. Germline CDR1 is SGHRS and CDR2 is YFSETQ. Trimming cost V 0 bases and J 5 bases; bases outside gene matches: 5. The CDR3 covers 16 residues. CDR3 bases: TGCGCCAGCAGCTTGGTGTCTAGCGGGACTACCGGGGAGCTGTTTTTT. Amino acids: CASSLVSSGTTGELFF.